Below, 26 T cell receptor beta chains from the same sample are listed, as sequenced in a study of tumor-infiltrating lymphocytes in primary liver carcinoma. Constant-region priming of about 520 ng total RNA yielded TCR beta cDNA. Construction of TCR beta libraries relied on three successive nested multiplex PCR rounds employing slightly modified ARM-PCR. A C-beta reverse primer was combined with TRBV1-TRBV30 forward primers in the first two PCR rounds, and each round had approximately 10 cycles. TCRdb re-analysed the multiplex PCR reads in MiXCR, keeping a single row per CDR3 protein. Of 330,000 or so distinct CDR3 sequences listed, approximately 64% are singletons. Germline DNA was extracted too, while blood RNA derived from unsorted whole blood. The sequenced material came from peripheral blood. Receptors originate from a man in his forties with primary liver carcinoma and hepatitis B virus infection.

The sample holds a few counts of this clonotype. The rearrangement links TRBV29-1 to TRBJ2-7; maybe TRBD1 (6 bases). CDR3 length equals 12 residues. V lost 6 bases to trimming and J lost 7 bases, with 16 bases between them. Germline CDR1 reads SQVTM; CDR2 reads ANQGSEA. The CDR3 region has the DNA TGCAGCGTAAGGGACAACACGATGGAGCAGTACTTC. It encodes CSVRDNTMEQYF.

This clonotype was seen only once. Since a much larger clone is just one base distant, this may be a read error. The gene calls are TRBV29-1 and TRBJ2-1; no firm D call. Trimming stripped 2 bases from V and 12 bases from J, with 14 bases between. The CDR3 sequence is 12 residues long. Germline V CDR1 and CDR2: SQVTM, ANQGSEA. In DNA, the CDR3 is TGCAGCGTTGAAATGGGTGCAGGTGGGCAGTTCTTC. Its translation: CSVEMGAGGQFF.

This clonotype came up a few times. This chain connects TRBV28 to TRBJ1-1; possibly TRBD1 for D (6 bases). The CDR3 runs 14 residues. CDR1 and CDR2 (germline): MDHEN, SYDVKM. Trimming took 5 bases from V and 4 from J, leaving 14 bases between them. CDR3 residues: CASSPSQGGTEAFF. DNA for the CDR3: TGTGCCAGCAGTCCATCACAGGGAGGCACTGAAGCTTTCTTT.

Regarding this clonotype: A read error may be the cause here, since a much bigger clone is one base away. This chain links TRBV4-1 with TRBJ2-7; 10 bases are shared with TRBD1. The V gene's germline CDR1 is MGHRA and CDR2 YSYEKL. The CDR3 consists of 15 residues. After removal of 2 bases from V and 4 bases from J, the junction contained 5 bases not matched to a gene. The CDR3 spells CASSQQGQGFYEQYF. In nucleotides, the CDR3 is TGCGCCAGCAGCCAACAGGGACAGGGGTTTTACGAGCAGTACTTC.

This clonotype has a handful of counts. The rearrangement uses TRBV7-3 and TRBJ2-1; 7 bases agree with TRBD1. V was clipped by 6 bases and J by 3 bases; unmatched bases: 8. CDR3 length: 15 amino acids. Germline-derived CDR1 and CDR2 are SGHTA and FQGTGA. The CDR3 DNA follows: TGTGCCAGCAGTATACTAGGGGGCGGCTACAATGAGCAGTTCTTC. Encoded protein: CASSILGGGYNEQFF.

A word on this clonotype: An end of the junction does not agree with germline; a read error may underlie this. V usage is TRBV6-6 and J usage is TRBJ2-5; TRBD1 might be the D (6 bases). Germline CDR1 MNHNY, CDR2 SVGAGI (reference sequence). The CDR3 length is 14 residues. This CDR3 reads CTSSIQGFRETQYF. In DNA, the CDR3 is TGTACCAGCTCGATCCAGGGGTTCAGGGAGACCCAGTACTTC.

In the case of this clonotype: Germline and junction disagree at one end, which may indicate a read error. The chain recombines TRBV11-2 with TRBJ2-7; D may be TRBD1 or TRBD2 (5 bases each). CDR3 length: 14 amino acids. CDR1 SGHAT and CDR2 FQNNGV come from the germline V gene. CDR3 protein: CVSSTPGGGREQYF. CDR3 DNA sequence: TGTGTCAGCAGCACCCCAGGTGGGGGTCGCGAGCAGTACTTC.

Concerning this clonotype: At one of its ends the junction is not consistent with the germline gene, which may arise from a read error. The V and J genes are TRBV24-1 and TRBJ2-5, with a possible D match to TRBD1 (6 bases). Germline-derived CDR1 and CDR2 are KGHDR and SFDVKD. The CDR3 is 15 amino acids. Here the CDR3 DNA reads TGTGCCACCAGTGAACCGACAGGCCCCCAAGAGACTCAGTACTTC. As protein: CATSEPTGPQETQYF.

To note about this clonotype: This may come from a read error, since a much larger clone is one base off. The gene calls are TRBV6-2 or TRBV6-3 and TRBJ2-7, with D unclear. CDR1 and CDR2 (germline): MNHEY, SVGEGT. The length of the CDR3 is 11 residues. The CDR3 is CANSDGYEQYF. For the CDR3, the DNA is TGTGCCAACAGTGACGGGTACGAGCAGTACTTC.

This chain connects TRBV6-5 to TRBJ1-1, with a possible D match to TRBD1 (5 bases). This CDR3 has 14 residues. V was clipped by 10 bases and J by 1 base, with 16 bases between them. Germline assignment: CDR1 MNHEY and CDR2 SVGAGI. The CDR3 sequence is CATSRTWTNTEAFF. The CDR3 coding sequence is TGTGCCACCAGCAGGACATGGACGAACACTGAAGCTTTCTTT.

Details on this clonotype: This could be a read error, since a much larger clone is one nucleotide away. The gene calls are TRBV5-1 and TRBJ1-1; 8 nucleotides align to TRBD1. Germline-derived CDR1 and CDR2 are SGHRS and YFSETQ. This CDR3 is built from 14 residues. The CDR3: CASSEGTGNTEVFF. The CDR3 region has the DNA TGCGCCAGCAGCGAGGGGACAGGAAACACTGAAGTTTTCTTT.

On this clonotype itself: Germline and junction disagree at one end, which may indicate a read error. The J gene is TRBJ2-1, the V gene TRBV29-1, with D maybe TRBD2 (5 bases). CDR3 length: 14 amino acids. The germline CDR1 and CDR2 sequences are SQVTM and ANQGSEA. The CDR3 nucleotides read TGCACCGTTGGGTTGAGGGCCGTCGGGAATGAGCAGTTCTTC. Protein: CTVGLRAVGNEQFF.

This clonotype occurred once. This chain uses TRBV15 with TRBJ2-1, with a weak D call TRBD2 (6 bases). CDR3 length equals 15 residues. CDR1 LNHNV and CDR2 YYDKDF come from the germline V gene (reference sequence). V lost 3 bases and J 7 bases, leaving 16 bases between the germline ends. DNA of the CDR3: TGTGCCACCAGCAGTCCCGAGAGGAGCGGGAATGAGCAGTTCTTC. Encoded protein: CATSSPERSGNEQFF.

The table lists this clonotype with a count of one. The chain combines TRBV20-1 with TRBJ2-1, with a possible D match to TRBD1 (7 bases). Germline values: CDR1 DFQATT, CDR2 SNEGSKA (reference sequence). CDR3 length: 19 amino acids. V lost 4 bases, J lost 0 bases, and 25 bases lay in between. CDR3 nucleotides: TGCAGTGCTATCCAGGGGGGACCGACCCACGGGAGCTCCTACAATGAGCAGTTCTTC. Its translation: CSAIQGGPTHGSSYNEQFF.

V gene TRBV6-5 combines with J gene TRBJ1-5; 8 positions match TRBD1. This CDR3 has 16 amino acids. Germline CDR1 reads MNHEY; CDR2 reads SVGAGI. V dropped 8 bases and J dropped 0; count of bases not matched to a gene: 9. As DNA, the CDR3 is TGTGCCAGCGGTGATAGGACAGGGCTTAGCAATCAGCCCCAGCATTTT. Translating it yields CASGDRTGLSNQPQHF.

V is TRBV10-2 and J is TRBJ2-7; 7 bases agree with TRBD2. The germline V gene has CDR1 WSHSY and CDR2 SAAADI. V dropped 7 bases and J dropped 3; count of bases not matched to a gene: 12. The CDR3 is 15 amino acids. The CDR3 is CASMTGLAANYEQYF. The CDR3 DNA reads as TGCGCCAGCATGACGGGGCTAGCGGCTAACTACGAGCAGTACTTC.

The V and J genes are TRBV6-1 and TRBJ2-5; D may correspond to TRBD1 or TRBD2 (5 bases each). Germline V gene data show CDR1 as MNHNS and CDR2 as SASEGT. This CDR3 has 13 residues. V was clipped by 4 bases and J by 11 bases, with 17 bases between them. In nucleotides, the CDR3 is TGTGCCAGCAGTGCAGGGATTCACTGGACTCAGTACTTC. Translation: CASSAGIHWTQYF.

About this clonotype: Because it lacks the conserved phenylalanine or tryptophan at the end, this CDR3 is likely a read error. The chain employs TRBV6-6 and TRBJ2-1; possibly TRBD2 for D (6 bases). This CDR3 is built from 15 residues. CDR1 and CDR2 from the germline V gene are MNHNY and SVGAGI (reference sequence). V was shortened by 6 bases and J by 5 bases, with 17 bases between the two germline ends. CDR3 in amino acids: CASSYLEGLDNEQFL. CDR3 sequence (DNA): TGTGCCAGCAGCTACCTGGAGGGCCTCGACAATGAGCAGTTCCTC.

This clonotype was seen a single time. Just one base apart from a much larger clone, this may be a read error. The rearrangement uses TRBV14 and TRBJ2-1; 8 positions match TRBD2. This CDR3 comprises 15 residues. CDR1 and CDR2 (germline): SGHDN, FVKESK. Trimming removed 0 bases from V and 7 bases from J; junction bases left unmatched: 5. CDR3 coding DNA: TGTGCCAGCAGCCAAGATGGCGGGAGGTGGAATGAGCAGTTCTTC. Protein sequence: CASSQDGGRWNEQFF.

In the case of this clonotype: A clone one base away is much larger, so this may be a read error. This CDR3 is CASIGIYNEQFF. The CDR3 region has the DNA TGTGCCAGCATTGGAATCTACAATGAGCAGTTCTTC. The gene calls are TRBV6-1 and TRBJ2-1, with D uncertain. The germline V gene has CDR1 MNHNS and CDR2 SASEGT. The CDR3 has 12 amino acids. V gave up 7 bases and J gave up 3 bases, with 7 bases separating them.

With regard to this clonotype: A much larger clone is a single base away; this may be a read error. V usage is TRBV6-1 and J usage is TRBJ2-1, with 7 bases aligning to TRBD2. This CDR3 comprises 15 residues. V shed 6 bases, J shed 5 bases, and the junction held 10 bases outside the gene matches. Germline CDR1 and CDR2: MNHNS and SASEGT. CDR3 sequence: CASRHLAVGNNEQFF. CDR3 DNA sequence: TGTGCCAGCAGACACCTAGCGGTAGGCAACAATGAGCAGTTCTTC.

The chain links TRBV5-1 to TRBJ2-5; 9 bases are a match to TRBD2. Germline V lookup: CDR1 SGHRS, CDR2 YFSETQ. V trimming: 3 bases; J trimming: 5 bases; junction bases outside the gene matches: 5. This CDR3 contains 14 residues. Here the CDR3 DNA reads TGCGCCAGCAGCTACACTAGCGGGTCCGAGACCCAGTACTTC. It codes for CASSYTSGSETQYF. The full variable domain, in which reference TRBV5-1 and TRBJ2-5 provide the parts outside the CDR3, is KAGVTQTPRYLIKTRGQQVTLSCSPISGHRSVSWYQQTPGQGLQFLFEYFSETQRNKGNFPGRFSGRQFSNSRSEMNVSTLELGDSALYLCASSYTSGSETQYFGPGTRLLVL.

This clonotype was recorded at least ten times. CDR3 residues: CASSLTGPGNIQYF. CDR3 nucleotide sequence: TGTGCCAGCAGCCTGACAGGGCCAGGGAACATTCAGTACTTC. The J gene is TRBJ2-4, the V gene TRBV12-3 or TRBV12-4; 7 bases fit TRBD1. V lost 6 bases, J lost 7 bases, and 9 bases stayed unmatched. CDR3 size: 14 residues.

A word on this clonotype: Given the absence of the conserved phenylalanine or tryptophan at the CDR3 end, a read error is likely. For the CDR3, the DNA is TGTGCCAGCAGATTAGAACCTTACACCGATACGCAGTATCTT. Translated, it gives CASRLEPYTDTQYL. This chain connects TRBV11-2 to TRBJ2-3; D ambiguous. Germline V CDR1 and CDR2: SGHAT, FQNNGV. The CDR3 spans 14 residues.

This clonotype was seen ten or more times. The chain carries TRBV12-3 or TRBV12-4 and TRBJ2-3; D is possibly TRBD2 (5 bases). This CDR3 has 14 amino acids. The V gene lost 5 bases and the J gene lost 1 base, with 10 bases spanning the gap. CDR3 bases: TGTGCCAGCAGTCCTACCGGGGGCACAGATACGCAGTATTTT. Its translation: CASSPTGGTDTQYF.

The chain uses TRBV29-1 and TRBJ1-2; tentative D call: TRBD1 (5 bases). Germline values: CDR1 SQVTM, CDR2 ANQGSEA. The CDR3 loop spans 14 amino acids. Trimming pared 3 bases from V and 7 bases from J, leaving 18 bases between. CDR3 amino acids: CSVDIGSGNGGYTF. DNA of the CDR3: TGCAGCGTTGATATAGGGTCAGGGAACGGTGGCTACACCTTC.